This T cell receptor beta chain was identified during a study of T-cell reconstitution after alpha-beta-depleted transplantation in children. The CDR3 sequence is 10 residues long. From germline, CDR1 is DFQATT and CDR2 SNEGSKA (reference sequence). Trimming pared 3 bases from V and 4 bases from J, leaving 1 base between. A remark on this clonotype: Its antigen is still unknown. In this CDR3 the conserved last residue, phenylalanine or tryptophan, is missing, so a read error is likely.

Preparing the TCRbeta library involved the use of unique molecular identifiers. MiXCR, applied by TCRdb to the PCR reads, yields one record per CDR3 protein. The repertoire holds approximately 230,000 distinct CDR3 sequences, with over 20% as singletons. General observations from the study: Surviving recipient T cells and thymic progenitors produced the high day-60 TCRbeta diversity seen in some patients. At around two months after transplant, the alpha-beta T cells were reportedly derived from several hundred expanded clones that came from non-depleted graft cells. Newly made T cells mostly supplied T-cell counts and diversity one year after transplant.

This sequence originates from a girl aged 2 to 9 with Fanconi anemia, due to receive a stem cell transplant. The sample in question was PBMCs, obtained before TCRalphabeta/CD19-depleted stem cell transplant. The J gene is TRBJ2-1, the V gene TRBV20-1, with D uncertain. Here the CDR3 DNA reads TGCAGTGCTAGTTACAATGAGCAGTTCTTG. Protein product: CSASYNEQFL.